The table lists the clone carrying this T cell receptor beta chain with a few counts. Its antigen is currently unknown. The data originate from a study of T cells in Graves' hyperthyroidism and ophthalmopathy. Study conclusions and caveats: In the blood, most expanded thyroid clonotypes above 0.001 appeared as well.

Amplification yielded TCR beta CDR3 regions, with RNA transcripts as the source. With the HTBI primer set, the TCR CDR3 went through a first round of RT-PCR. TCRdb re-called the multiplex PCR reads with MiXCR, one entry per CDR3 protein. The data show roughly 570,000 distinct CDR3 sequences, 15% to 19% seen once. V dropped 4 bases and J dropped 1; count of bases not matched to a gene: 7. The germline gives CDR1 DFQATT, CDR2 SNEGSKA (reference sequence). CDR3 size: 14 residues. This sequence was found in a woman aged 25 to 39 with Graves' hyperthyroidism. The J gene is TRBJ2-7, the V gene TRBV20-1, with 7 bases fitting TRBD2. The sequenced sample was blood. CDR3 in amino acids: CSATLSSGSYEQYF. The DNA of the CDR3 is TGCAGTGCTACCTTGTCTAGCGGATCCTACGAGCAGTACTTC.